These T cell receptor beta chains were read from a single sample in a study of blood T cell repertoires in COVID-19. Profiling relied on immunoSEQ multiplex PCR, and the TCRdb table lists in-frame clones only, not all of them. The data hold 110,000 to 150,000 clones, with roughly 77% observed a single time. Material for sequencing was peripheral blood. Source of these receptors: a man aged 55 to 70 with acute or convalescent COVID-19. Each CDR3 is given with its conserved first and last residue. Each record gives: CDR3 protein, clone size, V gene. A row's size may be missing; if present it is once, few, many or a size class.

CASSPPVATDTGELFF | - | TRBV6-6
CAAQQGTGYTF | - | TRBV28
CASSLTPSGQETQYF | - | TRBV7-6
CASSSPGRGDEKLFF | - | TRBV4-1
CASNPDRFNQPQHF | - | TRBV6-5
CSVETSGSSYEQYF | few | TRBV29-1
CASSPRGGVTYNEQFF | - | TRBV3-1/TRBV3-2
CASSAQSPGGYTF | - | TRBV7-9
CASSLGGTGAQETQYF | - | TRBV5-1
CASSPTGDTQYF | - | TRBV6-5
CATSRGSGRYTDTQYF | few | TRBV15
CSVEGLPSGAPDEQYF | - | TRBV29-1
CASGPTGQPQHF | - | TRBV10-2
CASSNPRGEGLYEQYF | - | TRBV19
CASSFIGVFTGELFF | - | TRBV11-2
CASSFIGLNTDTQYF | - | TRBV5-6
CASSSLSGTSGEQFF | - | TRBV5-1
CAWKTSGRAQYF | few | TRBV30
CASSWGLAGGETQYF | once | TRBV7-9
CASGQVAGGTYEQYF | - | TRBV4-1
CATSTMSSYEQYF | - | TRBV24-1
CASSQVNGVNIQYF | - | TRBV4-1
CASSQGPGQGLHIQYF | - | TRBV4-2
CASRTGGSETQYF | - | TRBV12-3/TRBV12-4
CASSAQASTNEKLFF | - | TRBV28
CASSVLAASGELFF | - | TRBV7-2
CASTPRGQRTDTQYF | once | TRBV28
CASRDRVPGNTIYF | - | TRBV19
CASSVTSSGYNEQFF | - | TRBV27
CASSQEQSLINEKLFF | once | TRBV3-1/TRBV3-2
CASSLGVGRSTDTQYF | few | TRBV7-3
CASSPSSGTTTYEQYF | - | TRBV27